The 29 T cell receptor beta chains below all came from one sample that was sequenced in a study of blood T cells in healthy people across ages. Sample-barcoded 5' priming and a J-beta primer mix drove a second PCR of about 7 to 12 cycles. TCRdb re-derived calls from the 5' RACE reads in MiXCR, one entry per CDR3 protein. The data show some 760,000 distinct CDR3 sequences, around 25% seen once. These data were likewise used in another study, on T cells of mothers and their children.

Sequenced input: blood. These receptors came from a boy aged 5-17 years in good health.

This clonotype occurred a few times. The chain is built from TRBV29-1 and TRBJ1-3; D unclear. V gave up 2 bases and J gave up 4 bases, with 9 bases separating them. Per the germline V gene, CDR1 is SQVTM and CDR2 is ANQGSEA. The CDR3 length is 13 residues. The CDR3 reads CSVETGVGNTIYF. The DNA of the CDR3 is TGCAGCGTTGAAACTGGGGTCGGAAACACCATATATTTT.

The gene calls are TRBV7-3 and TRBJ2-3; the D gene is possibly TRBD1 (6 bases). Germline CDR1 is SGHTA and CDR2 is FQGTGA. V dropped 1 base and J dropped 2 bases, with 10 bases sitting between them. The CDR3 runs to 15 residues. The CDR3 DNA sequence: TGTGCCAGCAGCTTAAGAGGGGGATACACAGATACGCAGTATTTT. This codes for CASSLRGGYTDTQYF.

The rearrangement joins TRBV7-2 to TRBJ1-5, with TRBD1 matching 8 bases. J lost 6 bases, V lost 4 bases, and 8 bases had no gene match. The CDR3 runs to 15 residues. Germline V gene lookup returns CDR1 SGHTA and CDR2 FQGNSA. This CDR3 reads CASSSGGAGSQPQHF. CDR3 coding DNA: TGTGCCAGCAGCTCAGGGGGCGCAGGTAGTCAGCCCCAGCATTTT.

This clonotype has just a few counts. The rearrangement uses TRBV12-3 or TRBV12-4 and TRBJ2-5; D unclear. The CDR3 runs to 15 residues. The germline V and J ends were trimmed by 6 bases and 5 bases, with 19 bases remaining between them. DNA of the CDR3: TGTGCCAGCAGCCTACAAAGTCTGCCACGGGAGACCCAGTACTTC. This translates into CASSLQSLPRETQYF.

This clonotype has more than one count but fewer than ten. This chain uses TRBV29-1 with TRBJ1-4; D remains unclear. CDR3 size: 15 residues. Germline V gene data show CDR1 as SQVTM and CDR2 as ANQGSEA. V lost 5 bases and J 5 bases, leaving 18 bases between the germline ends. The CDR3 reads CSVLNPLELNEKLFF. The DNA of the CDR3 is TGCAGCGTTCTCAACCCATTGGAGTTGAATGAAAAACTGTTTTTT.

V usage is TRBV4-3 and J usage is TRBJ2-7; 12 bases are shared with TRBD1. Germline V gene lookup returns CDR1 LGHNA and CDR2 YSLEER. There are 15 residues in the CDR3. V was pared by 0 bases and J by 6 bases, with 3 bases of the junction left unmatched. The DNA for the CDR3 is TGCGCCAGCAGCCAAGATGGGACAGGGGGCTGCGAGCAGTACTTC. This encodes CASSQDGTGGCEQYF.

The V call is TRBV6-5, the J call TRBJ1-3; D gene ambiguous. Germline CDR1 reads MNHEY; CDR2 reads SVGAGI. The CDR3 extends over 18 amino acids. Between the trimmed V and J ends, which lost 4 bases and 0 bases, there was a span of 19 bases. The CDR3 loop reads CASSSYRSLGLSGNTIYF. CDR3 DNA: TGTGCCAGCAGTTCCTATCGCTCACTAGGACTCTCTGGAAACACCATATATTTT.

This clonotype showed up just a few times. The rearrangement joins TRBV7-3 to TRBJ2-1; the D gene could be TRBD1 or TRBD2 (5 bases each). CDR3 length: 16 amino acids. Trimming left V 5 bases short and J 4 bases short, with 18 bases between. The germline V gene has CDR1 SGHTA and CDR2 FQGTGA. CDR3 in amino acids: CASSLMGSGGYNEQFF. CDR3 in DNA: TGTGCCAGCAGCCTAATGGGATCTGGGGGTTACAATGAGCAGTTCTTC.

This clonotype was recorded a few times. The chain has TRBV7-9 and TRBJ2-3, with D uncertain. This CDR3 comprises 14 residues. Germline CDR1 reads SEHNR; CDR2 reads FQNEAQ (reference sequence). With 5 bases removed from V and 5 bases from J, the gap between germline ends came to 14 bases. The CDR3 is CASSPDIMRDTQYF. CDR3 coding DNA: TGTGCCAGCAGCCCCGACATAATGCGAGATACGCAGTATTTT.

This clonotype was observed a handful of times. The chain is built from TRBV19 and TRBJ2-5; 9 bases match TRBD1. V gave up 0 bases and J gave up 2 bases; unmatched junction bases: 7. CDR1 and CDR2 (germline): LNHDA, SQIVND (reference sequence). The CDR3 is 17 residues long. The CDR3 loop is CASSIERGTGRQETQYF. The CDR3 DNA follows: TGTGCCAGTAGTATAGAGCGCGGGACAGGGCGTCAAGAGACCCAGTACTTC.

V gene TRBV12-3 or TRBV12-4 combines with J gene TRBJ1-5, with D hard to call. Trimming removed 3 bases from V and 5 bases from J, with 11 bases in between. This CDR3 comprises 14 residues. CDR3 sequence reads: CASSFGREDQPQHF. CDR3 nucleotides: TGTGCCAGCAGTTTCGGAAGGGAAGATCAGCCCCAGCATTTT.

This clonotype was seen more than once but under ten times. V is TRBV20-1 and J is TRBJ1-2, with D uncertain. V was cut by 1 base and J by 6 bases, with 9 bases left in between. Per germline, CDR1 DFQATT and CDR2 SNEGSKA (reference sequence). The CDR3 loop spans 12 amino acids. CDR3 coding DNA: TGCAGTGCTAGAGGCCATGCCGATGGCTACACCTTC. Its translation: CSARGHADGYTF.

The chain carries TRBV7-8 and TRBJ2-5; D tentatively fits TRBD1 or TRBD2 (7 bases each). Trimming removed 5 bases at V and 6 bases at J, with 13 bases between. This CDR3 contains 13 residues. CDR1 and CDR2 from the germline V gene are SGHVS and FQNEAQ. CDR3 sequence reads: CASSQGGLKTQYF. CDR3 sequence (DNA): TGTGCCAGCAGCCAGGGGGGGCTCAAGACCCAGTACTTC.

This clonotype was counted only a few times. The J gene is TRBJ1-4, the V gene TRBV15; 9 bases fit TRBD1. CDR1 is LNHNV and CDR2 is YYDKDF in the germline V gene (reference sequence). The CDR3 extends over 14 amino acids. Losses at the gene ends were 4 bases for V and 8 bases for J; bases not matched to a gene: 5. The CDR3 DNA reads TGTGCCACCAGCACCACAGGGGGCCAGGAAAAACTGTTTTTT. Its translation: CATSTTGGQEKLFF.

The chain has TRBV15 and TRBJ2-3; D may be TRBD1 or TRBD2 (6 bases each). The germline V gene encodes CDR1 LNHNV and CDR2 YYDKDF (reference sequence). V gave up 0 bases and J gave up 1 base, with 8 bases separating them. The CDR3 covers 15 residues. The CDR3 reads CATSRDRGRTDTQYF. DNA for the CDR3: TGTGCCACCAGCAGAGATCGGGGGCGCACAGATACGCAGTATTTT.

The chain is built from TRBV20-1 and TRBJ2-3; no clear D gene. Germline assignment: CDR1 DFQATT and CDR2 SNEGSKA (reference sequence). The V end lost 5 bases, the J end lost 2 bases, and 14 bases lay between the germline ends. The CDR3 runs 14 residues. CDR3 nucleotide sequence: TGCAGTGCTGGGTGGCGCCTCTACACAGATACGCAGTATTTT. Its translation: CSAGWRLYTDTQYF.

The gene calls are TRBV4-3 and TRBJ2-7, with 7 positions matching TRBD2. V shed 4 bases and J 0 bases; nucleotides not matched to a gene: 6. The CDR3 has 15 amino acids. Germline CDR1 and CDR2: LGHNA and YSLEER. The CDR3 DNA reads as TGCGCCAGCAGCCCCGGGACTACGAACTCCTACGAGCAGTACTTC. Translated: CASSPGTTNSYEQYF.

This clonotype was detected a few times. The genes are TRBV7-9 and TRBJ2-1, with D tentatively TRBD2 (6 bases). V was trimmed by 5 bases and J by 0 bases, leaving 11 bases between them. The CDR3 covers 15 residues. From germline, CDR1 is SEHNR and CDR2 FQNEAQ (reference sequence). CDR3 coding DNA: TGTGCCAGCAGCGGAGGGGCGCACTCCTACAATGAGCAGTTCTTC. Its translation: CASSGGAHSYNEQFF.

The chain has TRBV2 and TRBJ1-5; a possible D gene is TRBD1 (6 bases). The V gene's germline CDR1 is SNHLY and CDR2 FYNNEI. CDR3 length: 14 residues. Trimming pared 3 bases from V and 6 bases from J, leaving 12 bases between. The CDR3 nucleotides read TGTGCCAGCAGTGACGAGGGGGGGATTCAGCCCCAGCATTTT. Translated, it gives CASSDEGGIQPQHF.

There are a few counts of this clonotype. The chain uses TRBV5-5 and TRBJ2-1, with D perhaps matching TRBD1 (5 bases). Looked up from germline, CDR1 is SGHKS and CDR2 is YYEKEE (reference sequence). The V and J ends lost 4 bases and 11 bases respectively, with 16 bases between them. This CDR3 has 13 residues. CDR3 DNA sequence: TGTGCCAGCAGCCTGCCATTGGGGCTAAAGCAGTTCTTC. Encoded protein: CASSLPLGLKQFF.

This clonotype has a handful of counts. The chain has TRBV7-2 and TRBJ1-5, with D unresolved. Trimming cost V 5 bases and J 3 bases, with 5 bases left between them. Per the germline V gene, CDR1 is SGHTA and CDR2 is FQGNSA. CDR3 length equals 12 residues. The CDR3 bases are TGTGCCAGCAGCCCAGCCAATCAGCCCCAGCATTTT. This codes for CASSPANQPQHF.

Only a few counts were recorded for this clonotype. The chain links TRBV6-6 to TRBJ2-3, with a tentative D call TRBD1 (6 bases). Trimming stripped 4 bases from V and 1 base from J, with 15 bases between. The germline V gene encodes CDR1 MNHNY and CDR2 SVGAGI (reference sequence). The CDR3 totals 16 residues. The CDR3 sequence: CASSSGQTLRTDTQYF. Here the CDR3 DNA reads TGTGCCAGCAGTTCCGGACAGACCCTCCGCACAGATACGCAGTATTTT.

The rearrangement uses TRBV4-3 and TRBJ2-1; D may be TRBD2 (6 bases). With 4 bases removed from V and 10 bases from J, the gap between germline ends came to 17 bases. Germline values: CDR1 LGHNA, CDR2 YSLEER. CDR3 length: 14 amino acids. The CDR3 DNA is TGCGCCAGCAGCCGTGACGGGAGCGGGTGGGAGCAGTTCTTC. Translated, it gives CASSRDGSGWEQFF.

The J gene is TRBJ1-5, the V gene TRBV20-1; D possibly corresponds to TRBD1 (5 bases). V was cut by 5 bases and J by 5 bases, with 10 bases left in between. The V gene's germline CDR1 is DFQATT and CDR2 SNEGSKA (reference sequence). The CDR3 loop spans 12 amino acids. CDR3 protein: CSAGTWDQPQHF. DNA for the CDR3: TGCAGTGCTGGGACCTGGGATCAGCCCCAGCATTTT.

The V gene is TRBV21-1, the J gene TRBJ2-2; the table's D call TRBD1 went unverified against the DNA. TRBV21-1 is a known pseudogene. The CDR3 has 15 amino acids. CDR3 DNA sequence: TGTGCCAGCAGCAATAGGGGGCGGAACACCGGGGAGCTGTTTTTT. Translation gives CASSNRGRNTGELFF.

This chain connects TRBV7-8 to TRBJ1-1; 7 bases match TRBD1. Germline CDR1 is SGHVS and CDR2 is FQNEAQ. The CDR3 covers 14 residues. The ends lost 1 base at V and 7 bases at J; junction bases unmatched: 6. The CDR3 nucleotides are TGTGCCAGCAGCTTAGGAGACCAGGGGGGTGAAGCTTTCTTT. Amino acid sequence: CASSLGDQGGEAFF.

V and J are TRBV28 and TRBJ2-5, with D maybe TRBD2 (7 bases). Trimming cost V 8 bases and J 5 bases, with 15 bases left between them. CDR1 MDHEN and CDR2 SYDVKM come from the germline V gene. CDR3 length: 13 residues. The CDR3: CASGEGGEETQYF. CDR3 nucleotide sequence: TGTGCCAGCGGGGAGGGGGGAGAGGAGACCCAGTACTTC.

This chain connects TRBV28 to TRBJ1-2; TRBD1 matches at 7 bases. V lost 8 bases and J lost 5; bases outside the gene matches: 8. CDR1 and CDR2 from the germline V gene are MDHEN and SYDVKM. The CDR3 runs 13 residues. CDR3 sequence: CASGTTGEYGYTF. The CDR3, as DNA: TGTGCCAGCGGTACAACAGGGGAGTATGGCTACACCTTC.

This clonotype has more than one count but fewer than ten. This chain uses TRBV10-2 with TRBJ2-1; 8 bases map to TRBD2. J was trimmed by 7 bases and V by 6 bases; bases with no gene match: 11. CDR1 is WSHSY and CDR2 is SAAADI in the germline V gene. The CDR3 sequence is 15 residues long. CDR3 protein: CASSLSGGGGNEQFF. The DNA for the CDR3 is TGCGCCAGCAGCCTGAGCGGGGGTGGTGGGAATGAGCAGTTCTTC.